This T cell receptor beta chain was obtained from a study of blood T cell repertoires in COVID-19. Study at large: Spain, Italy and the United States supplied samples that represented acute and convalescent COVID-19. Nucleic acid was either cDNA or gDNA, and it came from T cells, B-cell-depleted T cells, or PBMCs.

This CDR3 has 13 residues. The V gene's germline CDR1 is MDHEN and CDR2 SYDVKM. V dropped 6 bases and J dropped 0 bases, with 8 bases sitting between them. Methods used by the authors: Estimation of nucleated cell counts was performed using reference gene primer amplification. The method was immunoSEQ multiplex PCR; TCRdb's version includes in-frame clones alone and lacks a portion of them. The V and J calls and the clone size are those of that table, but D and trimming were determined from the DNA. The sample holds about 250,000 clones, 85% to 95% seen once. Enrolled during active infection, Seattle patients were then followed longitudinally.

This chain joins TRBV28 and TRBJ1-1; no definite D call. The source material was peripheral blood. This sequence originates from a man aged 25 to 40 with COVID-19, enrolled during active disease. CDR3 in DNA: TGTGCCAGCAGCGCGAACCTGAACACTGAAGCTTTCTTT. This sequence encodes CASSANLNTEAFF.